This passage covers 18 T cell receptor beta chains from one sample sequenced in a study of blood T cell repertoires in COVID-19. Data came from immunoSEQ multiplex PCR; TCRdb stores just in-frame clones and leaves some out. Of about 300,000 clones detected, more than 75% appear once; the ten largest clones hold 4% to 5%. Sequencing was performed on PBMCs or T cells enriched from blood (not recorded which). These receptors originate from a man in his thirties or forties who had recovered from COVID-19.

The rearrangement links TRBV6-2 or TRBV6-3 to TRBJ2-7; TRBD1 matches at 9 bases. CDR1 is MNHEY and CDR2 is SVGEGT in the germline V gene. J gave up 3 bases and V 2 bases, and 5 bases lay outside the gene matches. The length of the CDR3 is 15 residues. The CDR3, as DNA: TGTGCCAGCAGTTACGGCGGGACAGGGAGCTACGAGCAGTACTTC. Protein product: CASSYGGTGSYEQYF.

The rearrangement uses TRBV15 and TRBJ1-1; possible D gene TRBD1, 5 bases. CDR1 is LNHNV, CDR2 YYDKDF, per germline (reference sequence). V lost 5 bases and J 2 bases, leaving 15 bases between the germline ends. The CDR3 runs to 15 residues. The CDR3 coding sequence is TGTGCCACCAGCGGTGGGGTGCAGGGAAACACTGAAGCTTTCTTT. It codes for CATSGGVQGNTEAFF.

V and J are TRBV10-1 and TRBJ2-3, with D possibly being TRBD1 (5 bases). This CDR3 has 14 residues. V was shortened by 1 base and J by 4 bases, with 9 bases between the two germline ends. CDR1 WNHNN and CDR2 SYGVQD come from the germline V gene (reference sequence). This chain's CDR3 is CASSELGAADTQYF. The CDR3 DNA reads as TGCGCCAGCAGTGAGTTAGGGGCCGCAGATACGCAGTATTTT.

V usage is TRBV19 and J usage is TRBJ1-6; D remains unclear. The germline gives CDR1 LNHDA, CDR2 SQIVND (reference sequence). V lost 0 bases and J lost 7, with 13 bases in between. This CDR3 is built from 16 residues. CDR3 coding DNA: TGTGCCAGTAGTATAGATCTCGGGTCCTGGAATTCACCCCTCCACTTT. It yields the protein CASSIDLGSWNSPLHF.

The chain carries TRBV7-2 and TRBJ1-5; 8 bases match TRBD1. Germline V lookup: CDR1 SGHTA, CDR2 FQGNSA. The CDR3 spans 16 residues. V shed 3 bases and J 6 bases; nucleotides not matched to a gene: 10. The chain's CDR3 is CASSFAGQGGSQPQHF. CDR3 DNA: TGTGCCAGCAGCTTCGCCGGACAGGGTGGTAGTCAGCCCCAGCATTTT.

V usage is TRBV7-9 and J usage is TRBJ2-1, with TRBD1 matching 7 bases. This CDR3 region has 17 residues. Losses at the gene ends were 0 bases for V and 4 bases for J; bases not matched to a gene: 9. Looked up from germline, CDR1 is SEHNR and CDR2 is FQNEAQ (reference sequence). CDR3 amino acids: CASSLAVADRSYNEQFF. DNA of the CDR3: TGTGCCAGCAGCTTAGCCGTGGCGGACAGGAGTTACAATGAGCAGTTCTTC.

The chain carries TRBV27 and TRBJ1-6; 7 positions agree with TRBD1. V trimming: 11 bases; J trimming: 5 bases; junction bases outside the gene matches: 12. The CDR3 is 15 residues long. Germline V gene lookup returns CDR1 MNHEY and CDR2 SMNVEV (reference sequence). CDR3 protein: CASLKGARDNSPLHF. In DNA form, the CDR3 reads TGTGCCTCCCTGAAGGGGGCACGCGATAATTCACCCCTCCACTTT.

J is TRBJ1-2 and V is TRBV5-8, with D unclear. Germline CDR1 is SGHTS and CDR2 is YDEGEE. Between the trimmed V and J ends, which lost 2 bases and 2 bases, there was a span of 10 bases. This CDR3 has 14 residues. The CDR3 bases are TGTGCCAGCAGCTTCCCGTCAGTCAACTATGGCTACACCTTC. Protein sequence: CASSFPSVNYGYTF.

This clone was detected only once. V is TRBV7-5 and J is TRBJ2-2; the D call TRBD2 from the table was never checked on the DNA. TRBV7-5 is termed a pseudogene. The CDR3 is made up of 14 amino acids. The CDR3 reads CVRNLAGVVGELFF. The DNA for the CDR3 is TGTGTCAGAAACCTAGCGGGAGTAGTTGGGGAGCTGTTTTTT.

The chain couples TRBV28 to TRBJ1-1, with 7 bases identical to TRBD1. Germline CDR1 reads MDHEN; CDR2 reads SYDVKM. The length of the CDR3 is 17 residues. J lost 0 bases, V lost 6 bases, and 13 bases had no gene match. The CDR3 DNA reads as TGTGCCAGCAGCTCCCAGGGGACAGAGGGGATGAACACTGAAGCTTTCTTT. Its translation: CASSSQGTEGMNTEAFF. Using reference TRBV28 and TRBJ1-1 for the parts outside the CDR3, the full variable domain is DVKVTQSSRYLVKRTGEKVFLECVQDMDHENMFWYRQDPGLGLRLIYFSYDVKMKEKGDIPEGYSVSREKKERFSLILESASTNQTSMYLCASSSQGTEGMNTEAFFGQGTRLTVV.

The chain recombines TRBV24-1 with TRBJ2-5, with D possibly TRBD2 on 6 matching bases. The CDR3 sequence is 18 residues long. The ends were cut back, 3 bases at V and 0 bases at J, with 19 bases in the middle. CDR1 is KGHDR, CDR2 SFDVKD, per germline. The CDR3 spells CATSDNFPEGSYQETQYF. In nucleotides, the CDR3 is TGTGCCACCAGTGATAATTTCCCGGAGGGCTCTTACCAAGAGACCCAGTACTTC.

CDR3 sequence reads: CASSLGALVLDTEAFF. DNA for the CDR3: TGTGCCAGCAGCTTAGGCGCTCTCGTCCTTGACACTGAAGCTTTCTTT. The chain combines TRBV11-2 with TRBJ1-1; D is uncertain. V lost 1 base to trimming and J lost 3 bases, with 15 bases between them. The CDR3 length is 16 residues. CDR1 is SGHAT and CDR2 is FQNNGV in the germline V gene.

The chain uses TRBV7-9 and TRBJ2-1; 8 nucleotides line up with TRBD1. From germline, CDR1 is SEHNR and CDR2 FQNEAQ (reference sequence). The CDR3 loop spans 15 amino acids. The ends lost 5 bases at V and 2 bases at J; junction bases unmatched: 5. CDR3 nucleotide sequence: TGTGCCAGCAGCCGGAGACAGGGGACCTACAATGAGCAGTTCTTC. Protein product: CASSRRQGTYNEQFF.

The chain combines TRBV5-1 with TRBJ1-2, with 8 bases aligning to TRBD1. CDR3 length: 16 amino acids. Germline V gene lookup returns CDR1 SGHRS and CDR2 YFSETQ. J was trimmed by 7 bases and V by 4 bases; bases with no gene match: 15. CDR3 sequence reads: CASSTWTGRMGFGYTF. As DNA, the CDR3 is TGCGCCAGCAGCACCTGGACAGGGAGGATGGGATTTGGCTACACCTTC. Drawing the rest from reference TRBV5-1 and TRBJ1-2, the complete variable domain is KAGVTQTPRYLIKTRGQQVTLSCSPISGHRSVSWYQQTPGQGLQFLFEYFSETQRNKGNFPGRFSGRQFSNSRSEMNVSTLELGDSALYLCASSTWTGRMGFGYTFGSGTRLTVV.

The rearrangement uses TRBV6-5 and TRBJ2-5; 8 bases are a match to TRBD2. Germline trimming cut 4 bases from V and 5 bases from J; bases unmatched to any gene: 9. The CDR3 extends over 15 amino acids. Germline V gives CDR1 MNHEY, CDR2 SVGAGI. As DNA, the CDR3 is TGTGCCAGCAGTTCCCCGGGGGGGCTAGGGGAGACCCAGTACTTC. This sequence encodes CASSSPGGLGETQYF.

The V gene is TRBV19, the J gene TRBJ1-6, with D unresolved. The CDR3 covers 15 residues. V dropped 7 bases and J dropped 7 bases, with 17 bases sitting between them. Looked up from germline, CDR1 is LNHDA and CDR2 is SQIVND (reference sequence). Here the CDR3 DNA reads TGTGCCAGTACTTTGAATGAGGGTCGCAATTCACCCCTCCACTTT. It translates to CASTLNEGRNSPLHF.

This chain uses TRBV7-8 with TRBJ1-5; D unresolved. This CDR3 spans 16 amino acids. The germline V gene encodes CDR1 SGHVS and CDR2 FQNEAQ. Trimming left V 1 base short and J 4 bases short, with 14 bases between. CDR3 loop: CASSLGEGRRNQPQHF. The DNA of the CDR3 is TGTGCCAGCAGCTTAGGGGAGGGCCGGAGGAATCAGCCCCAGCATTTT. Full variable domain (rest looked up from reference TRBV7-8 and TRBJ1-5): GAGVSQSPRYKVAKRGQDVALRCDPISGHVSLFWYQQALGQGPEFLTYFQNEAQLDKSGLPSDRFFAERPEGSVSTLKIQRTQQEDSAVYLCASSLGEGRRNQPQHFGDGTRLSIL.

This clone turned up a few times. The V call is TRBV5-1, the J call TRBJ1-4, with 9 nucleotides matching TRBD1. V gave up 2 bases and J gave up 0 bases; unmatched junction bases: 5. The CDR3 loop spans 17 amino acids. Germline V CDR1 and CDR2: SGHRS, YFSETQ. The CDR3 spells CASSFGTGPTTNEKLFF. CDR3 sequence (DNA): TGCGCCAGCAGCTTCGGGACAGGGCCTACAACTAATGAAAAACTGTTTTTT.